These T cell receptor beta chains were read from a single sample in a study of blood T cell repertoires in COVID-19. Assay used: immunoSEQ multiplex PCR; TCRdb lists only in-frame clones, some missing. Of 100,000 to 150,000 clones detected, 88% appear once; the ten largest clones hold less than 2%. The sequencing sample was made of peripheral blood. Receptors originate from a human donor in a cohort sampled during active COVID-19. Both conserved end residues are part of each CDR3. A D gene is named only where the DNA matches it firmly.

TRBJ1-2,TRBV5-1,-,TGCGCCAGCAGCTTTAACAGCTATAACTATGGCTACACCTTC,CASSFNSYNYGYTF
TRBJ2-7,TRBV4-1,TRBD2,TGCGCCAGCAGCCTCGGGACTAGCGGGGTTTCGTCCTACGAGCAGTACTTC,CASSLGTSGVSSYEQYF
TRBJ2-7,TRBV29-1,-,TGCAGCGTTGAAGGCGGGGCAGGGCAGTACTTC,CSVEGGAGQYF
TRBJ2-2,TRBV9,TRBD2,TGTGCCAGCAGCGTCCTAGCGGGGGGAGGTACCGGGGAGCTGTTTTTT,CASSVLAGGGTGELFF
TRBJ2-7,TRBV10-3,TRBD2,TGTGCCATCAGTGAGTCGAAGGGACTAGCAAGCGAGCAGTACTTC,CAISESKGLASEQYF
TRBJ2-3,TRBV6-5,-,TGTGCCAGCAGTTACTCAGCGGGCACAGATACGCAGTATTTT,CASSYSAGTDTQYF
TRBJ2-1,TRBV6-2/TRBV6-3,TRBD2,TGTGCCAGCAGCCAGGGACTAGCGGGAGTCAATGAGCAGTTCTTC,CASSQGLAGVNEQFF
TRBJ1-1,TRBV6-5,-,TGTGCCAGCAGTTACTCCGGAGTGAACACTGAAGCTTTCTTT,CASSYSGVNTEAFF
TRBJ1-1,TRBV24-1,TRBD1,TGTGCCACCAGTGACTCCGACGTTATTGGGACAGGGGGTAAAGCTTTCTTT,CATSDSDVIGTGGKAFF
TRBJ1-5,TRBV6-1,-,TGTGCCAGCAGTGTAATAACCCGGGGGATTGGCAATCAGCCCCAGCATTTT,CASSVITRGIGNQPQHF
TRBJ2-1,TRBV6-5,-,TGTGCCAGCAGTTATCAGGGGAATGAGCAGTTCTTC,CASSYQGNEQFF